Following are 20 T cell receptor beta chains from one sample sequenced in a study of shared clonotypes between healthy human individuals. Clones were sequenced by immunoSEQ multiplex PCR, and TCRdb holds only the in-frame ones, with some missing. This table has about 2 million clones, over 85% appearing once. Positively selected for CCR7, the CD45RO-negative cells used as naive CD8 cells excluded terminally differentiated effector memory CD45RA+ cells. The sequencing input was naive CD8+ T cells sorted from blood. The origin of the receptors is a young man in good health.

The chain joins TRBV5-1 to TRBJ2-7; D possibly corresponds to TRBD2 (5 bases). The CDR3 totals 14 residues. Trimming removed 4 bases from V and 3 bases from J, with 14 bases in between. Germline V gene lookup returns CDR1 SGHRS and CDR2 YFSETQ. As DNA, the CDR3 is TGCGCCAGCAGCCCTGGGGAGACAAACTACGAGCAGTACTTC. Translating gives CASSPGETNYEQYF.

V is TRBV4-1 and J is TRBJ2-7; unclear D gene. The germline V gene has CDR1 MGHRA and CDR2 YSYEKL. The CDR3 is 17 residues long. V dropped 4 bases and J dropped 0 bases, with 19 bases sitting between them. In DNA, the CDR3 is TGCGCCAGCAGCCCCCGAGTCGGGTTAGGGAACTCCTACGAGCAGTACTTC. Encoded protein: CASSPRVGLGNSYEQYF.

This chain connects TRBV4-3 to TRBJ2-7; TRBD1 agrees at 9 bases. J lost 4 bases, V lost 3 bases, and 7 bases had no gene match. Germline V gene lookup returns CDR1 LGHNA and CDR2 YSLEER. The CDR3 extends over 15 amino acids. CDR3 bases: TGCGCCAGCAGCCAGGAGGACAGGGGAGGGTACGAGCAGTACTTC. Translated: CASSQEDRGGYEQYF.

The rearrangement uses TRBV18 and TRBJ1-2; D possibly corresponds to TRBD1 (5 bases). This CDR3 has 14 amino acids. Trimming pared 0 bases from V and 4 bases from J, leaving 9 bases between. The germline V gene has CDR1 KGHSH and CDR2 LQKENI. As DNA, the CDR3 is TGTGCCAGCTCACCACCGACAGTAGTCTATGGCTACACCTTC. Protein product: CASSPPTVVYGYTF.

The V gene is TRBV10-2, the J gene TRBJ2-1; 9 bases map to TRBD2. The length of the CDR3 is 12 residues. V was pared by 5 bases and J by 7 bases, with 0 bases of the junction left unmatched. Germline V gene sequence: CDR1 WSHSY, CDR2 SAAADI. As DNA, the CDR3 is TGCGCCAGCAGTCTAGCGGGAAATGAGCAGTTCTTC. Translation: CASSLAGNEQFF.

The chain joins TRBV7-9 to TRBJ2-7; 10 bases align to TRBD1. Germline V gene sequence: CDR1 SEHNR, CDR2 FQNEAQ (reference sequence). This CDR3 spans 12 amino acids. J gave up 6 bases and V 8 bases, and 4 bases lay outside the gene matches. CDR3 DNA sequence: TGTGCCAGCGACAGGGGGCTGGGCGAGCAGTACTTC. Encoded protein: CASDRGLGEQYF.

This clone was seen only once. The chain carries TRBV19 and TRBJ1-2; D is unclear. Germline loops: CDR1 LNHDA, CDR2 SQIVND (reference sequence). The V end was cut by 5 bases, the J end by 0 bases, with 10 bases between. The CDR3 runs to 14 residues. CDR3 DNA sequence: TGTGCCAGTAGTCCCATAGAAGCTAACTATGGCTACACCTTC. Its protein product is CASSPIEANYGYTF.

V gene TRBV7-8 combines with J gene TRBJ2-5, with 7 bases aligning to TRBD2. The germline V gene has CDR1 SGHVS and CDR2 FQNEAQ. The CDR3 consists of 15 residues. Trimming at V came to 7 bases and at J to 0 bases, leaving 8 bases not matched to a gene. The CDR3 sequence: CASTTSAKYQETQYF. CDR3 DNA sequence: TGTGCCAGCACAACTAGCGCAAAGTACCAAGAGACCCAGTACTTC. The full variable domain, its missing parts supplied by reference TRBV7-8 and TRBJ2-5, is GAGVSQSPRYKVAKRGQDVALRCDPISGHVSLFWYQQALGQGPEFLTYFQNEAQLDKSGLPSDRFFAERPEGSVSTLKIQRTQQEDSAVYLCASTTSAKYQETQYFGPGTRLLVL.

The chain is built from TRBV5-6 and TRBJ2-7; tentatively, D is TRBD1 (6 bases). V lost 4 bases and J lost 2, with 16 bases in between. This CDR3 comprises 15 residues. Germline CDR1 and CDR2: SGHDT and YYEEEE. For the CDR3, the DNA is TGTGCCAGCAGCCCCCAACAGGGTTTCCCCTACGAGCAGTACTTC. Translated, it gives CASSPQQGFPYEQYF.

Here the CDR3 reads CSVEGQTHEQYF. The DNA of the CDR3 is TGCAGCGTTGAAGGACAGACGCACGAGCAGTACTTC. The chain has TRBV29-1 and TRBJ2-7; possibly TRBD1 for D (5 bases). Trimming cost V 1 base and J 5 bases, with 9 bases left between them. The CDR3 is 12 amino acids. Germline V gene lookup returns CDR1 SQVTM and CDR2 ANQGSEA.

This clone has a single count. The chain employs TRBV6-5 and TRBJ2-7; D is undetermined. The CDR3 has 16 amino acids. In germline, CDR1 is MNHEY, CDR2 SVGAGI. V was cut by 0 bases and J by 0 bases, with 12 bases left in between. For the CDR3, the DNA is TGTGCCAGCAGTTACTCGATAGTGGAGAGCTCCTACGAGCAGTACTTC. This translates into CASSYSIVESSYEQYF.

The chain uses TRBV10-3 and TRBJ2-7, with a tentative D call TRBD2 (6 bases). Trimming shortened V by 8 bases and J by 7 bases, and 18 bases separated the two germline ends. Looked up from germline, CDR1 is ENHRY and CDR2 is SYGVKD. This CDR3 is 13 amino acids long. CDR3 nucleotide sequence: TGTGCCATCGGGACTGCCTTTGTGGGAGAGCAGTACTTC. Translation: CAIGTAFVGEQYF.

V usage is TRBV6-5 and J usage is TRBJ2-1; a possible D gene is TRBD2 (7 bases). The CDR3 extends over 15 amino acids. The germline V and J ends were trimmed by 4 bases and 6 bases, with 16 bases remaining between them. Germline loops: CDR1 MNHEY, CDR2 SVGAGI. Here the CDR3 reads CASSSSGGGVNEQFF. The DNA of the CDR3 is TGTGCCAGCAGTTCTAGCGGAGGGGGGGTCAATGAGCAGTTCTTC.

The chain combines TRBV9 with TRBJ2-1, with TRBD2 matching over 12 bases. The junction had 5 bases not matched to a gene; V was cut back by 2 bases and J by 8 bases. The CDR3 length is 15 residues. CDR1 SGDLS and CDR2 YYNGEE come from the germline V gene. CDR3 sequence (DNA): TGTGCCAGCAGCGTTACTAGCGGGGGGACAGATGAGCAGTTCTTC. This encodes CASSVTSGGTDEQFF.

V is TRBV6-1 and J is TRBJ2-2; weak D call: TRBD2 (5 bases). Germline values: CDR1 MNHNS, CDR2 SASEGT. The CDR3 consists of 15 residues. Trimming took off 2 bases at V and 3 bases at J, with 10 bases between the two ends. The CDR3 nucleotides are TGTGCCAGCAGTGAATTTGAGGGCTACACCGGGGAGCTGTTTTTT. Protein product: CASSEFEGYTGELFF.

The V call is TRBV7-9, the J call TRBJ2-7; D gene ambiguous. The CDR3 totals 16 residues. Per germline, CDR1 SEHNR and CDR2 FQNEAQ (reference sequence). V lost 6 bases, J lost 5 bases, and 23 bases lay in between. Written as DNA, the CDR3 is TGTGCCAGCAGTACCTACACGGCCTCTAGTATGGACGAGCAGTACTTC. It is translated as CASSTYTASSMDEQYF.

For this clone: Additional DNA sequences in this sample encode the identical CDR3. This sequence joins TRBV6-5 and TRBJ2-2; D ambiguous. In germline, CDR1 is MNHEY, CDR2 SVGAGI. The CDR3 covers 15 residues. Trimming took off 4 bases at V and 0 bases at J, with 9 bases between the two ends. The CDR3 sequence: CASSFVGANTGELFF. The CDR3 nucleotides read TGTGCCAGCAGTTTCGTTGGGGCGAACACCGGGGAGCTGTTTTTT.

CDR3 DNA sequence: TGTGCCAGCAGGGACAGGGACTGGCAGACCCAGTACTTC. Amino acids: CASRDRDWQTQYF. This chain connects TRBV27 to TRBJ2-5; 8 bases match TRBD1. CDR3 length: 13 residues. V was clipped by 6 bases and J by 6 bases; unmatched bases: 6. Per the germline V gene, CDR1 is MNHEY and CDR2 is SMNVEV (reference sequence).

This chain links TRBV14 with TRBJ1-2; D not certain. The CDR3 has 17 amino acids. V dropped 0 bases and J dropped 7 bases, with 21 bases sitting between them. Germline V gives CDR1 SGHDN, CDR2 FVKESK. CDR3 amino acids: CASSQDGGIPFTGGYTF. The CDR3 DNA sequence: TGTGCCAGCAGCCAAGATGGCGGCATACCTTTCACCGGTGGCTACACCTTC.

The V call is TRBV9, the J call TRBJ1-2; D unclear. Between the trimmed V and J ends, which lost 0 bases and 4 bases, there was a span of 13 bases. This CDR3 has 15 residues. Looked up from germline, CDR1 is SGDLS and CDR2 is YYNGEE. The CDR3 sequence: CASSVGYSSVYGYTF. DNA of the CDR3: TGTGCCAGCAGCGTAGGTTACAGTTCGGTCTATGGCTACACCTTC. Full variable domain (outside the CDR3, taken from reference TRBV9 and TRBJ1-2): DSGVTQTPKHLITATGQRVTLRCSPRSGDLSVYWYQQSLDQGLQFLIQYYNGEERAKGNILERFSAQQFPDLHSELNLSSLELGDSALYFCASSVGYSSVYGYTFGSGTRLTVV.